This T cell receptor beta chain is from a study of identical twins. Findings of the study overall: Out-of-frame sharing of TCR alpha in monozygotic twins was underestimated by models. Abundant beta clonotypes from cord blood bore fewer insertions; memory repertoires lacked this pattern.

There are 13 residues in the CDR3. Between the trimmed V and J ends, which lost 8 bases and 1 base, there was a span of 11 bases. Using its own MiXCR run on the 5' RACE reads, TCRdb lists one record per CDR3 protein. The data contain fewer than 900,000 distinct CDR3 sequences, 15% to 20% of them seen just once; the ten biggest clones take up around 13%. This clonotype was picked up a small number of times. The antigen is undetermined. This sample also belongs to another study, concerning T cells expressing NK-cell markers. That report adds: Researchers got TCR beta repertoires out of sorted CD3+CD56+NKG2C+, CD3+CD56+NKG2C- and CD3+CD56-NKG2C+ T cells. In a handful of donors, dominant clonotypes made up about 25-60.1% of CD3+CD56-NKG2C+ cells.

This clonotype was sampled from a woman aged 18-30 years in good health. Sequencing was performed on PBMCs. The chain combines TRBV12-3 or TRBV12-4 with TRBJ1-1; D remains unclear. CDR3 DNA sequence: TGTGCCAGCGATGGGAAGGGGAACACTGAAGCTTTCTTT. Protein product: CASDGKGNTEAFF.